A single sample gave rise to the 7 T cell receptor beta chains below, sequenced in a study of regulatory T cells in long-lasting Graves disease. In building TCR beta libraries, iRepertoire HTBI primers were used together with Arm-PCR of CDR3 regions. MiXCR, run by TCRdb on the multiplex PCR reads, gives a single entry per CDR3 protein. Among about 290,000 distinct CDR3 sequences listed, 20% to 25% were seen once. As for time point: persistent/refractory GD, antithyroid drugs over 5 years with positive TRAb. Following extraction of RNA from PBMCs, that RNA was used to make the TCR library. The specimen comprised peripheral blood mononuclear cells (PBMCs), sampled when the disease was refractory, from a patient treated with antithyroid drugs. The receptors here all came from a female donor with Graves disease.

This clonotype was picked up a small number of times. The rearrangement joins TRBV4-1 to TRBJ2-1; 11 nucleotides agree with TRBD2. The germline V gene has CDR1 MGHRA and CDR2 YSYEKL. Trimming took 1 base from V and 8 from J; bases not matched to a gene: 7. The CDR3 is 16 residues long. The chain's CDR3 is CASSQGYSGRVHEQFF. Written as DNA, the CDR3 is TGCGCCAGCAGCCAAGGGTATAGCGGGAGGGTCCATGAGCAGTTCTTC.

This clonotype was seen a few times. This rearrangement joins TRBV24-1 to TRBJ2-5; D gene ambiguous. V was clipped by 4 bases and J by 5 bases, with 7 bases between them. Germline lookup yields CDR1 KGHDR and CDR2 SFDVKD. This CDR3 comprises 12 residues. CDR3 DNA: TGTGCCACCAGTGACAACGAGGAGACCCAGTACTTC. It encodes CATSDNEETQYF.

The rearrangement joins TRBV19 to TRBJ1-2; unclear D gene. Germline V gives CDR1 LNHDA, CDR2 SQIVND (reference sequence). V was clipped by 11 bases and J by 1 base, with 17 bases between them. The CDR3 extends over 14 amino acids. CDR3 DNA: TGTGCCTCCTCGGTTGAGGCCATTAACTATGGCTACACCTTC. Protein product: CASSVEAINYGYTF.

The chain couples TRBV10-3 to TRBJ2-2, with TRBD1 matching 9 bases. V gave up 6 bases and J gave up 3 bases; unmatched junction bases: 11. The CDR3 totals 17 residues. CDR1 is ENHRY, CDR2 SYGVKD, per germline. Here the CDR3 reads CAIRDLDRGFDTGELFF. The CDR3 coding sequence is TGTGCCATCAGAGACCTAGACAGGGGGTTCGACACCGGGGAGCTGTTTTTT.

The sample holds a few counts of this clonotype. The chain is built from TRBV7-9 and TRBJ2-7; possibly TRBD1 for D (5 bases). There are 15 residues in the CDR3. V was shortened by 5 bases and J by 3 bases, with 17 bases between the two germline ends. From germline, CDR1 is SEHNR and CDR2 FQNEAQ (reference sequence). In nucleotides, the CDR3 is TGTGCCAGCAGCACGGCCGAAGACAGTGACTACGAGCAGTACTTC. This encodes CASSTAEDSDYEQYF.

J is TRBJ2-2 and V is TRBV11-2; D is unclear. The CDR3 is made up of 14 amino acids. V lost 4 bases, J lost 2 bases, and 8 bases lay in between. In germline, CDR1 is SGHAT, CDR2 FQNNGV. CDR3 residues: CASSWAYNTGELFF. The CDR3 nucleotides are TGTGCCAGCAGCTGGGCCTACAACACCGGGGAGCTGTTTTTT.

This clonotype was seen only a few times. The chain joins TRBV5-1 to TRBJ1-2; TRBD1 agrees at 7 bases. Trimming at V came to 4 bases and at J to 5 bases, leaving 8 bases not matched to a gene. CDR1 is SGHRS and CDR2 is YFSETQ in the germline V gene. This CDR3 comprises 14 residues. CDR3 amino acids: CASSVDRVEYGYTF. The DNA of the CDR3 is TGCGCCAGCAGCGTTGACAGGGTTGAATATGGCTACACCTTC.